This TCR beta chain was sequenced in a study of blood T cell repertoires in COVID-19. Across the whole study: PBMCs, B-cell-depleted T cells, or T cells provided the cDNA or gDNA that made up the material.

The age range of participants was about 18 to 100 years, with residence in about two dozen US areas. Self-reported history from a screening survey and questionnaire set each donor's cohort. Within 2 weeks of study entry, exposed participants had contacted a PCR-confirmed or clinician-diagnosed COVID-19 case. Germline lookup yields CDR1 LGHDT and CDR2 YNNKEL (reference sequence). V was pared by 5 bases and J by 8 bases, with 7 bases of the junction left unmatched. The length of the CDR3 is 13 residues. Clones were sequenced by immunoSEQ multiplex PCR, and TCRdb holds only the in-frame ones, with some missing. The data hold 200,000 to 300,000 clones, with around 89% observed a single time.

The sequencing input was PBMCs or T cells enriched from blood (not recorded which). This receptor was identified in a man aged 45-60 years who had been exposed to COVID-19. The J gene is TRBJ1-2, the V gene TRBV3-1 (or the pseudogene TRBV3-2); TRBD1 agrees at 8 bases. CDR3 in amino acids: CASSSGQGSGYTF. In DNA form, the CDR3 reads TGTGCCAGCAGCTCCGGACAGGGATCGGGCTACACCTTC.